The 2 T cell receptor beta chains reported below all come from one sample, sequenced in a study of cytomegalovirus exposure and HLA in healthy donors. It was with 60 Vbeta and 13 Jbeta primers that the PCR ran. Assay used: immunoSEQ multiplex PCR; TCRdb lists only in-frame clones, some missing. Of 110,000 to 150,000 clones listed, roughly 80% were seen once; the top ten hold approximately 4.2%. Sequenced input: PBMCs. These receptors all come from a woman aged 40 to 50 in good health and CMV-seropositive.

The chain carries TRBV7-2 and TRBJ2-3; 7 bases are shared with TRBD2. The V gene end was trimmed by 0 bases and the J gene end by 0 bases; junction bases not matched to a gene: 3. This CDR3 is built from 16 residues. CDR1 SGHTA and CDR2 FQGNSA come from the germline V gene. The CDR3 sequence: CASSLAPSGSTDTQYF. In DNA, the CDR3 is TGTGCCAGCAGCTTAGCCCCTAGCGGAAGCACAGATACGCAGTATTTT.

The chain couples TRBV7-6 to TRBJ2-7; D perhaps matches TRBD1 (5 bases). Trimming pared 1 base from V and 0 bases from J, leaving 7 bases between. The CDR3 has 14 residues. The germline V gene encodes CDR1 SGHVS and CDR2 FNYEAQ. CDR3 sequence (DNA): TGTGCCAGCAGCTTAGTGCAGGGCTCCTACGAGCAGTACTTC. Protein product: CASSLVQGSYEQYF.